A selection of T cell receptor beta chains follows, all from one sample in a study of cytomegalovirus exposure and HLA in healthy donors. Profiling relied on immunoSEQ multiplex PCR, and the TCRdb table lists in-frame clones only, not all of them. The sample has 200,000 or so clones, 65% to 90% seen once; the top ten hold about 1.4%. The source material was PBMCs. The receptor set was obtained from a girl aged 5-17 years in good health and CMV-seronegative. CDR3s include the opening cysteine and the closing phenylalanine or tryptophan. D genes are given only for firm matches. Rows may omit the clone size; those that give it use once, few, many or a size class.

.	TRBD2	TRBV7-8	TRBJ2-5	TGTGCCAGCAGCCTCGGGACTAGCTCTGTCCAAGAGACCCAGTACTTC	CASSLGTSSVQETQYF
once	TRBD2	TRBV6-6	TRBJ2-5	TGTGCCAGCAAGAATAGCGGGAGAGAGGAGACCCAGTACTTC	CASKNSGREETQYF
.	.	TRBV28	TRBJ1-6	TGTGCCAGCAGTTTTACCCTCCGATTGAGCTCCTATAATTCACCCCTCCACTTT	CASSFTLRLSSYNSPLHF
.	.	TRBV30	TRBJ1-2	TGTGCCTCTACCGACAGGCATAACTATGGCTACACCTTC	CASTDRHNYGYTF
.	TRBD1	TRBV7-7	TRBJ1-5	TGTGCCAGCAGCATAAGCCGGGACAGCCATAGCAATCAGCCCCAGCATTTT	CASSISRDSHSNQPQHF
.	TRBD2	TRBV6-6	TRBJ2-3	TGTGCCAGCAGCCGCAACCCAACTAGCGGTGCAGATACGCAGTATTTT	CASSRNPTSGADTQYF
.	TRBD2	TRBV6-5	TRBJ2-2	TGTGCCAGCCTGCTTGCGGGGGGAAGCACCGGGGAGCTGTTTTTT	CASLLAGGSTGELFF
.	.	TRBV7-6	TRBJ1-3	TGTGCCAGCAGCCCCTTGTTATCGAGCGGGAGGGGAAACACCATATATTTT	CASSPLLSSGRGNTIYF
.	TRBD1	TRBV5-1	TRBJ1-5	TGCGCCAGCAGCTTGGCCGGGACAGGGGGCATTCAGCCCCAGCATTTT	CASSLAGTGGIQPQHF
.	TRBD1	TRBV4-1	TRBJ1-1	TGCGCCAGCAGCCTAAGGACAGGGGGATACACTGAAGCTTTCTTT	CASSLRTGGYTEAFF
.	TRBD2	TRBV13	TRBJ2-1	TGTGCCAGCAGCCTGGCGCGTTGGACTAGCTCCTACAATGAGCAGTTCTTC	CASSLARWTSSYNEQFF
.	.	TRBV19	TRBJ2-7	TGTGCCAGTAATAAAGTAGGACTGGAGGACGAGCAGTACTTC	CASNKVGLEDEQYF
.	.	TRBV7-9	TRBJ1-3	TGTGCCAGCAGCTTAAGGCAGGGGTACGGAAACACCATATATTTT	CASSLRQGYGNTIYF
.	.	TRBV5-4	TRBJ2-6	TGTGCCAGCAGCGCGCCAGGCTCTGGGGCCAACGTCCTGACTTTC	CASSAPGSGANVLTF
.	.	TRBV4-1	TRBJ2-1	TGCGCCAGCAGCCCCCGTCTAGCGTCCCTCTCCTACAATGAGCAGTTCTTC	CASSPRLASLSYNEQFF
.	TRBD2	TRBV6-1	TRBJ2-4	TGTGCCAGCAGTGAAGGGGAGCGAATACTAGCGGGAGGGGGCATTCAGTACTTC	CASSEGERILAGGGIQYF
few	TRBD1	TRBV5-1	TRBJ1-4	TGCGCCAGCAGCTCTGGACGGACAGGGGGGGAAAAACTGTTTTTT	CASSSGRTGGEKLFF
.	.	TRBV2	TRBJ2-3	TGTGCCAGCAGGTTCAGGGGCCTGCTAGACCCGGGGGGGCAGTATTTT	CASRFRGLLDPGGQYF
.	TRBD1	TRBV29-1	TRBJ1-1	TGCAGCGGGAGGACAGGCGGGCTCGAAGCTTTCTTT	CSGRTGGLEAFF
.	.	TRBV19	TRBJ1-5	TGTGCCAGTAGTCTGAGGGGGGGTCTCCAGCCCCAGCATTTT	CASSLRGGLQPQHF
.	TRBD1	TRBV5-6	TRBJ2-1	TGTGCCAGCAGCCCGGGGACAGGGTACAATGAGCAGTTCTTC	CASSPGTGYNEQFF
.	.	TRBV9	TRBJ2-5	TGTGCCAGCAGCGTAGGTCGGGTCGGGGAGACCCAGTACTTC	CASSVGRVGETQYF
.	.	TRBV14	TRBJ1-2	TGTGCCAGCAGCCCCATTTTAGGAGTGACCAATGGCTACACCTTC	CASSPILGVTNGYTF
.	TRBD1	TRBV7-8	TRBJ1-4	TGTGCCAGCAGCTTACGTATCACAGGGGGCGTCGGTGAAAAACTGTTTTTT	CASSLRITGGVGEKLFF
few	.	TRBV5-1	TRBJ2-3	TGCGCCAGCAGCTGGACTAGCACAGATACGCAGTATTTT	CASSWTSTDTQYF
once	.	TRBV5-4	TRBJ1-1	TGTGCCAGCCTCCCCGGTGCCAGGGCGAACACTGAAGCTTTCTTT	CASLPGARANTEAFF
few	TRBD1	TRBV5-6	TRBJ2-6	TGTGCCAGCAGCTTGGACAGGGGGCAAGGCTCTGGGGCCAACGTCCTGACTTTC	CASSLDRGQGSGANVLTF
.	.	TRBV10-1	TRBJ1-1	TGCGCCAGCAGTGATGCGGGGTACACTGAAGCTTTCTTT	CASSDAGYTEAFF
once	.	TRBV7-9	TRBJ2-4	TGTGCCAGCAGCTTAGGGGGCGGAAAAAACATTCAGTACTTC	CASSLGGGKNIQYF
.	.	TRBV9	TRBJ1-2	TGTGCCAGCAGCCCCAGGGAGGGGGACTATGGCTACACCTTC	CASSPREGDYGYTF
few	.	TRBV5-1	TRBJ2-1	TGCGCCAGCAACAGGGCAGGGAGCTACAATGAGCAGTTCTTC	CASNRAGSYNEQFF
once	.	TRBV27	TRBJ2-2	TGTGCCAGCAGCGCAGGGCTAGCGACCTCCACCGGGGAGCTGTTTTTT	CASSAGLATSTGELFF
.	TRBD1	TRBV10-3	TRBJ2-7	TGTGCCATCAAGGAGACAGGGGTCATGGACGAGCAGTACTTC	CAIKETGVMDEQYF